Listed below are T cell receptor beta chains from one sample, sequenced in a study of identical twins. MiXCR, run by TCRdb on the 5' RACE reads, gives a single entry per CDR3 protein. The data hold approximately 250,000 distinct CDR3 sequences, with roughly 7.1% observed a single time. These same data were also listed under a study on T cells expressing NK-cell markers.

Sequencing was carried out using CD8+ T cells sorted from blood. These receptors all come from a woman aged 18-35 years in good health. The CDR3 runs from the conserved cysteine through the conserved F or W. Each record gives: D gene, J gene, CDR3 length, V gene, clone size, CDR3 DNA, CDR3 protein. The D gene is left open where the match is weak. Size tells how often a clone was seen (once, few, many) or the class of an expanded clone, and some rows leave it out.

>TRBD1|TRBJ2-7|13|TRBV9|few
TGTGCCAGCAGCGTTGAACAGGGGACCGAGCAGTACTTC
CASSVEQGTEQYF
>-|TRBJ2-1|13|TRBV14|-
TGTGCCAGCAGCCTTTATGGCGTCGCTGAGCAGTTCTTC
CASSLYGVAEQFF
>TRBD2|TRBJ2-3|14|TRBV12-3/TRBV12-4|few
TGTGCCAGCAGTCGCGGGGGGGCCACAGATACGCAGTATTTT
CASSRGGATDTQYF
>TRBD2|TRBJ2-3|16|TRBV6-2/TRBV6-3|many
TGTGCCAGCAGTTTGACTAGCGCCTTAACAGGAGATACGCAGTATTTT
CASSLTSALTGDTQYF
>-|TRBJ2-7|14|TRBV5-1|many
TGCGCCAGCAGCCTGAGGACGGACTCCTACGAGCAGTACTTC
CASSLRTDSYEQYF
>-|TRBJ1-1|13|TRBV14|-
TGTGCCAGCAGCCACCGCGGGGTGACTGAAGCTTTCTTT
CASSHRGVTEAFF
>TRBD1|TRBJ2-5|14|TRBV7-3|-
TGTGCCACCTCGCCCGGACAGGGCCAAGAGACCCAGTACTTC
CATSPGQGQETQYF
>-|TRBJ2-2|14|TRBV24-1|few
TGTGCCACCAGTGATCAGGGACAAGCAGGGGAGCTGTTTTTT
CATSDQGQAGELFF
>-|TRBJ1-1|15|TRBV4-3|-
TGCGCCAGCAGCCAGGCGGCGGAGGGCAACACTGAAGCTTTCTTT
CASSQAAEGNTEAFF
>TRBD2|TRBJ2-7|16|TRBV7-9|few
TGTGCCAGCAGCTTAATTGGTACTAGCGGCGACTACGAGCAGTACTTC
CASSLIGTSGDYEQYF
>TRBD2|TRBJ2-3|18|TRBV9|few
TGTGCCAGCAGCGTACAGGGCTCTAGCGGGAGGGCCACAGATACGCAGTATTTT
CASSVQGSSGRATDTQYF
>-|TRBJ2-7|14|TRBV6-1|-
TGTGCCAGCAGCCCCACGGCGCGGGGAGGCGAGCAGTACTTC
CASSPTARGGEQYF
>-|TRBJ1-1|13|TRBV27|many
TGTGCCAGCAGTTTAGGATTCAACACTGAAGCTTTCTTT
CASSLGFNTEAFF
>-|TRBJ2-1|19|TRBV11-2|-
TGTGCCAGCAGCTTAGAGATACCGGGACTTCGCGTCAATTACAATGAGCAGTTCTTC
CASSLEIPGLRVNYNEQFF
>-|TRBJ1-1|14|TRBV5-1|few
TGCGCCAGCAGCTTGGAAGTGTTGGGCAGGGAGGCTTTCTTT
CASSLEVLGREAFF
>-|TRBJ2-1|19|TRBV5-1|many
TGCGCCAGCAGCACCTACCCCTCTCGAGTGGACTTGGCGGACAATGAGCAGTTCTTC
CASSTYPSRVDLADNEQFF
>-|TRBJ2-1|16|TRBV11-2|-
TGTGCCAGCAGCAGAGAGGGACTCAGCTCCTACAATGAGCAGTTCTTC
CASSREGLSSYNEQFF
>TRBD1|TRBJ1-1|14|TRBV12-3/TRBV12-4|few
TGTGCCAGCACCCTACAGGGGGCGGGGACTGAAGCTTTCTTT
CASTLQGAGTEAFF
>-|TRBJ1-1|17|TRBV3-1|-
TGTGCCAGCAGCCAAGCCCATAGGGCCCCTATGAACACTGAAGCTTTCTTT
CASSQAHRAPMNTEAFF
>-|TRBJ2-7|14|TRBV7-9|-
TGTGCCAGCAGCCCAAGCGGACTCTTCTTCGAGCAGTACTTC
CASSPSGLFFEQYF
>TRBD1|TRBJ2-2|15|TRBV30|-
TGTGCCTGGAGTGCTGGACAGGGGGCGCGGGGGGAGCTGTTTTTT
CAWSAGQGARGELFF
>-|TRBJ2-7|13|TRBV2|few
TGTGCCAGCGGGACAACGATAGACTACGAGCAGTACTTC
CASGTTIDYEQYF
>-|TRBJ1-3|18|TRBV10-3|few
TGTGCCATCAGTGGGGGATCCTCGGGCTCGTCCCCTGGAAACACCATATATTTT
CAISGGSSGSSPGNTIYF
>-|TRBJ1-1|13|TRBV5-1|many
TGCGCCAGCAGAAGGGTACAGGGAACTGAAGCTTTCTTT
CASRRVQGTEAFF
>-|TRBJ2-1|14|TRBV27|few
TGTGCCAGCAGTTTTAAGGGCTACGGAAATGAGCAGTTCTTC
CASSFKGYGNEQFF
>-|TRBJ2-2|11|TRBV29-1|many
TGCAGCGTTGAAGACTACGGGGAGCTGTTTTTT
CSVEDYGELFF
>TRBD1|TRBJ2-3|14|TRBV12-3/TRBV12-4|few
TGTGCCAGCAGTTTCGGGACAGGGCGAGATACGCAGTATTTT
CASSFGTGRDTQYF
>-|TRBJ2-1|14|TRBV27|-
TGTGCCAGCAGAGATAGCGTTTCCTACAATGAGCAGTTCTTC
CASRDSVSYNEQFF
>TRBD2|TRBJ2-3|14|TRBV12-3/TRBV12-4|many
TGTGCCAGCCGGGCGGGGGGCAGCACAGATACGCAGTATTTT
CASRAGGSTDTQYF
>-|TRBJ2-7|14|TRBV7-2|few
TGTGCCAGCACCTTCGGTCAGGGGTCCTACGAGCAGTACTTC
CASTFGQGSYEQYF
>TRBD1|TRBJ2-5|14|TRBV27|-
TGTGCCAGCTCCCCGGACAGGTCCTTGGTAACCCAGTACTTC
CASSPDRSLVTQYF
>-|TRBJ2-1|16|TRBV7-2|many
TGTGCCAGCAGCCCGTTTAGCGGAAAGAGGGCAAATGAGCAGTTCTTC
CASSPFSGKRANEQFF
>TRBD1|TRBJ1-5|19|TRBV7-8|few
TGTGCCAGCAGCTTAGTTCCCCTTGACTATTCCAGGGGGAATCAGCCCCAGCATTTT
CASSLVPLDYSRGNQPQHF
>TRBD2|TRBJ2-1|16|TRBV6-4|many
TGTGCCAGCAGTGACTCGGGGCGGGGGGGCCTCGATGAGCAGTTCTTC
CASSDSGRGGLDEQFF
>TRBD2|TRBJ2-1|15|TRBV12-3/TRBV12-4|many
TGTGCCAGCAGTTTCAAGGGAGGGCACTACAATGAGCAGTTCTTC
CASSFKGGHYNEQFF
>-|TRBJ1-2|12|TRBV20-1|-
TGCAGTGCTAGAGCATTGGGGTATGGCTACACCTTC
CSARALGYGYTF
>-|TRBJ2-1|16|TRBV7-8|many
TGTGCCAGCAGCTTTCGACAGGGCGGGGGTTACAATGAGCAGTTCTTC
CASSFRQGGGYNEQFF
>-|TRBJ2-1|15|TRBV2|-
TGTGCCAGCAGTGAAAGTGGCGAATACTACAATGAGCAGTTCTTC
CASSESGEYYNEQFF
>-|TRBJ2-7|17|TRBV12-5|few
TGTGCTAGTGGTTTGGGATCAATCGACCCTTCATCCTACGAGCAGTACTTC
CASGLGSIDPSSYEQYF
>-|TRBJ2-7|11|TRBV27|few
TGTGCCAGCACCTCCTCCGGGGAGCAGTACTTC
CASTSSGEQYF
>-|TRBJ2-1|11|TRBV15|few
TGTGCCACCAGCAGTTTCAATGAGCAGTTCTTC
CATSSFNEQFF
>TRBD2|TRBJ2-5|17|TRBV4-3|few
TGCGCCAGCAGCCAAGGATTAGCGGGAGGGCCGGGAGAGACCCAGTACTTC
CASSQGLAGGPGETQYF
>-|TRBJ2-3|15|TRBV7-6|few
TGTGCCAGCAGCTCCACCACAGGGACCACAGATACGCAGTATTTT
CASSSTTGTTDTQYF
>-|TRBJ2-3|15|TRBV4-1|few
TGCGCCAGCAGCCAAGCCCCGGGGGGCACAGATACGCAGTATTTT
CASSQAPGGTDTQYF
>-|TRBJ2-1|17|TRBV3-1|-
TGTGCCTGCAGCAAGGAGGTAGCGTGGACGCCTGGTAGTGAGCAGTTCTTC
CACSKEVAWTPGSEQFF
>-|TRBJ2-1|14|TRBV19|-
TGTGCCAGTAGTATGGGGGGCTCCTACAATGAGCAGTTCTTC
CASSMGGSYNEQFF
>-|TRBJ2-7|15|TRBV18|-
TGTGCCAGCTCACGATCTGGCGGACGAGGACGGGAGCAGTACTTC
CASSRSGGRGREQYF